This passage covers 6 T cell receptor beta chains from one sample sequenced in a study of OX40 agonist ivuxolimab in advanced cancers. This table comes from immunoSEQ multiplex PCR, and its TCRdb copy is limited to in-frame clones, with some not included. Counted here are roughly 75,000 clones, 83% occurring once; the ten biggest clones make up about 0.73%. Source: CD4+ or CD8+ T cells sorted from blood, taken in a trial of the OX40 agonist ivuxolimab. These receptors came from an adult with an advanced solid tumor such as melanoma, head and neck, liver or kidney cancer.

The rearrangement uses TRBV19 and TRBJ1-2; TRBD1 matches 8 bases. The CDR3 has 15 amino acids. Germline V lookup: CDR1 LNHDA, CDR2 SQIVND (reference sequence). With V trimmed by 5 bases and J by 0 bases, 5 bases remained unmatched. The CDR3: CASSPGDRTNYGYTF. The DNA for the CDR3 is TGTGCCAGTAGTCCCGGGGACAGGACTAACTATGGCTACACCTTC.

This sequence joins TRBV5-4 and TRBJ1-1; 9 positions agree with TRBD1. This CDR3 is 15 amino acids long. The junction had 7 bases not matched to a gene; V was cut back by 4 bases and J by 3 bases. Germline V CDR1 and CDR2: SGHNT, YYREEE (reference sequence). In DNA, the CDR3 is TGTGCCAGCAGCGGCGGACAGGGGCGGGACACTGAAGCTTTCTTT. It codes for CASSGGQGRDTEAFF. The entire variable domain, with the rest obtained from reference TRBV5-4 and TRBJ1-1, is as follows: ETGVTQSPTHLIKTRGQQVTLRCSSQSGHNTVSWYQQALGQGPQFIFQYYREEENGRGNFPPRFSGLQFPNYSSELNVNALELDDSALYLCASSGGQGRDTEAFFGQGTRLTVV.

The chain recombines TRBV6-5 with TRBJ2-7, with D unresolved. CDR1 and CDR2 (germline): MNHEY, SVGAGI. The CDR3 spans 15 residues. Trimming pared 5 bases from V and 2 bases from J, leaving 16 bases between. DNA of the CDR3: TGTGCCAGCAGTGGCCGACCCGATGGGCCCTACGAGCAGTACTTC. It translates to CASSGRPDGPYEQYF.

The genes are TRBV18 and TRBJ1-5; 7 bases are a match to TRBD1. J was trimmed by 7 bases and V by 5 bases; bases with no gene match: 2. Germline lookup yields CDR1 KGHSH and CDR2 LQKENI. This CDR3 comprises 12 residues. CDR3 protein: CASSTGVQPQHF. CDR3 nucleotide sequence: TGTGCCAGCTCAACAGGGGTGCAGCCCCAGCATTTT.

This clone was found a few times. The rearrangement links TRBV7-8 to TRBJ1-2; unclear D gene. This CDR3 has 11 amino acids. Looked up from germline, CDR1 is SGHVS and CDR2 is FQNEAQ. Trimming removed 3 bases from V and 8 bases from J, with 7 bases in between. The DNA of the CDR3 is TGTGCCAGCAGCTTCGGATTAGGCTACACCTTC. Its protein product is CASSFGLGYTF.

V is TRBV29-1 and J is TRBJ1-2; 10 bases fit TRBD1. The CDR3 consists of 15 residues. Germline loops: CDR1 SQVTM, CDR2 ANQGSEA. With V trimmed by 6 bases and J by 0 bases, 7 bases remained unmatched. CDR3 nucleotide sequence: TGCAGCGTAATAGGACAGGGGGAAACTAACTATGGCTACACCTTC. This sequence encodes CSVIGQGETNYGYTF.